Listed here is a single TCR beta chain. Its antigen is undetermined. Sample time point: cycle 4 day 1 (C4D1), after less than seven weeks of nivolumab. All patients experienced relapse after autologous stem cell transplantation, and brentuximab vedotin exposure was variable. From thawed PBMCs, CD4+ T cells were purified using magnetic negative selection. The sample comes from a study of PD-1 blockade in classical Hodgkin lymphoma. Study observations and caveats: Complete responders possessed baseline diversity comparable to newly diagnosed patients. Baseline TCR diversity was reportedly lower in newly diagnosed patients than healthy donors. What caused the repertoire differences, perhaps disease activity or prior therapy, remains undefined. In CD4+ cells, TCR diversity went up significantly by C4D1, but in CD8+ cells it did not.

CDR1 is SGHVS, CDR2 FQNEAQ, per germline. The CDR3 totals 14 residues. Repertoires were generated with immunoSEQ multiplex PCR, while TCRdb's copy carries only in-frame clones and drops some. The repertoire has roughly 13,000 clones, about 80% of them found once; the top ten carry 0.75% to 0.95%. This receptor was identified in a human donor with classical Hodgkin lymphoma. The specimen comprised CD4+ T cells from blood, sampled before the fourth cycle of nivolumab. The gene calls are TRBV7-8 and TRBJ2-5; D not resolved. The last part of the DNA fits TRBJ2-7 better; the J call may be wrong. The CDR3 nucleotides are TGTGCCAGCAGCTTAGGTCTTGGCTCCTACGAGCAGTACTTC. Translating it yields CASSLGLGSYEQYF.